This TCR beta chain comes out of a study of shared clonotypes between healthy human individuals. Assay used: immunoSEQ multiplex PCR; TCRdb lists only in-frame clones, some missing. Of approximately 2.4 million clones in the sample, approximately 94% are singletons; the top ten hold approximately 0.13%. The CDR3 covers 12 residues. V lost 4 bases and J 1 base, leaving 4 bases between the germline ends. The germline V gene has CDR1 KGHSH and CDR2 LQKENI. The V and J genes are TRBV18 and TRBJ1-1; no clear D gene. The TCR sequence derives from a man between 18 and 35 years old in good health. Input material: naive CD4+ T cells sorted from blood. Subset: CD45RA+ positively selected. Written as DNA, the CDR3 is TGTGCCAGCTCACGCCAGAACACTGAAGCTTTCTTT. Its translation: CASSRQNTEAFF.